The 21 T cell receptor beta chains presented below share a single source sample, sequenced in a study of siplizumab effects on memory and regulatory T cells. Assay: immunoSEQ multiplex PCR; the TCRdb copy retains only in-frame clones and omits some. The table includes approximately 82,000 clones, about 87% detected once. Sequencing was carried out using Tregs sorted from blood. Source of these receptors: a human donor in good health.

This clone is labeled as medium-sized. V gene TRBV28 combines with J gene TRBJ2-7; possibly TRBD1 or TRBD2 for D (5 bases each). The CDR3 runs 15 residues. The ends were cut back, 5 bases at V and 0 bases at J, with 14 bases in the middle. Looked up from germline, CDR1 is MDHEN and CDR2 is SYDVKM. The CDR3 nucleotides are TGTGCCAGCAGTGCAGTGTGGGGGAGCTCCTACGAGCAGTACTTC. This translates into CASSAVWGSSYEQYF.

The V and J genes are TRBV7-2 and TRBJ2-7, with 8 positions matching TRBD1. V lost 3 bases and J lost 2; bases outside the gene matches: 3. The V gene's germline CDR1 is SGHTA and CDR2 FQGNSA. CDR3 length: 14 residues. The CDR3 DNA sequence: TGTGCCAGCAGCTTCGCCAGGGGGCCCTACGAGCAGTACTTC. Its translation is CASSFARGPYEQYF. Filled out from reference TRBV7-2 and TRBJ2-7, the complete variable domain reads GAGVSQSPSNKVTEKGKDVELRCDPISGHTALYWYRQSLGQGLEFLIYFQGNSAPDKSGLPSDRFSAERTGGSVSTLTIQRTQQEDSAVYLCASSFARGPYEQYFGPGTRLTVT.

The CDR3 coding sequence is TGTGCCAGCAGTTCTAGCGGGGGGGCCTACAATGAGCAGTTCTTC. Its translation is CASSSSGGAYNEQFF. This rearrangement joins TRBV6-5 to TRBJ2-1; TRBD2 aligns across 12 bases. Trimming at V came to 4 bases and at J to 2 bases, leaving 0 bases not matched to a gene. The CDR3 is 15 amino acids. Looked up from germline, CDR1 is MNHEY and CDR2 is SVGAGI.

This clone was detected a few times. The chain is built from TRBV7-3 and TRBJ2-5, with a tentative D call TRBD2 (5 bases). The CDR3 is 17 amino acids. The V and J ends lost 2 bases and 7 bases respectively, with 23 bases between them. Per the germline V gene, CDR1 is SGHTA and CDR2 is FQGTGA. The CDR3 sequence is CASSLGTGGISGRTQYF. CDR3 nucleotides: TGTGCCAGCAGCTTAGGAACGGGCGGTATAAGCGGTCGGACCCAGTACTTC.

The chain recombines TRBV4-3 with TRBJ1-6; D ambiguous. The CDR3 sequence is 15 residues long. Trimming took off 2 bases at V and 8 bases at J, with 13 bases between the two ends. Germline-derived CDR1 and CDR2 are LGHNA and YSLEER. DNA for the CDR3: TGCGCCAGCAGCCAATCGTCAAGGGCTGATTCACCCCTCCACTTT. This gives the protein CASSQSSRADSPLHF.

The chain couples TRBV5-6 to TRBJ1-2; TRBD1 agrees at 7 bases. Germline CDR1 and CDR2: SGHDT and YYEEEE. The CDR3 is made up of 16 amino acids. V shed 0 bases, J shed 0 bases, and the junction held 5 bases outside the gene matches. CDR3 amino acids: CASSLGRQGANYGYTF. DNA of the CDR3: TGTGCCAGCAGCTTGGGAAGGCAGGGGGCTAACTATGGCTACACCTTC.

The CDR3 protein is CASSPPKSGRETQYF. DNA of the CDR3: TGTGCCAGCAGCCCACCGAAGAGTGGCCGAGAGACCCAGTACTTC. V and J are TRBV6-6 and TRBJ2-5; D unclear. Per the germline V gene, CDR1 is MNHNY and CDR2 is SVGAGI (reference sequence). The length of the CDR3 is 15 residues. Trimming left V 6 bases short and J 4 bases short, with 18 bases between.

The chain couples TRBV4-3 to TRBJ1-2; 7 nucleotides match TRBD1. In germline, CDR1 is LGHNA, CDR2 YSLEER. This CDR3 contains 15 residues. With 0 bases clipped from V and 8 bases from J, the junction kept 9 bases outside the gene matches. The CDR3 sequence is CASSQERSGGSGYTF. The CDR3 bases are TGCGCCAGCAGCCAAGAAAGATCAGGGGGTAGCGGCTACACCTTC.

The chain carries TRBV5-1 and TRBJ1-2, with TRBD1 matching over 9 bases. The CDR3 runs 14 residues. Germline V gene sequence: CDR1 SGHRS, CDR2 YFSETQ. With V trimmed by 8 bases and J by 4 bases, 9 bases remained unmatched. DNA of the CDR3: TGCGCCAGGCACGCCCAACAGGGGGCCTATGGCTACACCTTC. It specifies CARHAQQGAYGYTF.

The CDR3 spells CATSRERSGGTYTDTQYF. CDR3 coding DNA: TGTGCCACCAGCAGAGAGAGGTCGGGGGGCACTTACACAGATACGCAGTATTTT. V usage is TRBV15 and J usage is TRBJ2-3; weak D call: TRBD2 (7 bases). This CDR3 spans 18 amino acids. The V end lost 0 bases, the J end lost 2 bases, and 18 bases lay between the germline ends. The V gene's germline CDR1 is LNHNV and CDR2 YYDKDF (reference sequence).

The chain links TRBV5-1 to TRBJ2-5; D is perhaps TRBD2 (6 bases). CDR1 and CDR2 (germline): SGHRS, YFSETQ. The CDR3 totals 15 residues. Trimming took 5 bases from V and 2 from J, leaving 16 bases between them. The CDR3 coding sequence is TGCGCCAGCAGTGGGGGACGGGGGTCGCAAGAGACCCAGTACTTC. Translated, it gives CASSGGRGSQETQYF.

V is TRBV6-5 and J is TRBJ2-7; TRBD2 might be the D (6 bases). In germline, CDR1 is MNHEY, CDR2 SVGAGI. The V and J ends lost 2 bases and 5 bases respectively, with 13 bases between them. The CDR3 is made up of 14 amino acids. CDR3 sequence reads: CASSYGGLANEQYF. In nucleotides, the CDR3 is TGTGCCAGCAGTTACGGAGGGCTAGCAAACGAGCAGTACTTC.

The CDR3 region is CASKWGFDEQFF. CDR3 coding DNA: TGTGCCAGCAAGTGGGGTTTTGATGAGCAGTTCTTC. The chain recombines TRBV6-1 with TRBJ2-1, with D unresolved. The CDR3 consists of 12 residues. Germline CDR1 MNHNS, CDR2 SASEGT. Trimming removed 7 bases from V and 8 bases from J, with 12 bases in between.

In its sample, this clone was seen once. The chain couples TRBV7-8 to TRBJ1-4; D is undetermined. In germline, CDR1 is SGHVS, CDR2 FQNEAQ. The CDR3 totals 11 residues. Deletions cut 6 bases from V and 4 bases from J, with 3 bases between. The CDR3 DNA sequence: TGTGCCAGCAGGCATAATGAAAAACTGTTTTTT. Its translation: CASRHNEKLFF. Supplemented by reference TRBV7-8 and TRBJ1-4, the full variable domain reads GAGVSQSPRYKVAKRGQDVALRCDPISGHVSLFWYQQALGQGPEFLTYFQNEAQLDKSGLPSDRFFAERPEGSVSTLKIQRTQQEDSAVYLCASRHNEKLFFGSGTQLSVL.

The chain has TRBV9 and TRBJ2-1; TRBD2 matches 9 bases. There are 15 residues in the CDR3. CDR1 and CDR2 from the germline V gene are SGDLS and YYNGEE. Trimming removed 4 bases from V and 8 bases from J; junction bases left unmatched: 10. CDR3 region: CASSPGGGGAYEQFF. The CDR3 nucleotides are TGTGCCAGCAGCCCCGGTGGCGGGGGGGCCTATGAGCAGTTCTTC.

The chain uses TRBV11-3 and TRBJ2-7; 10 positions agree with TRBD1. CDR3 size: 13 residues. Germline values: CDR1 SGHNT, CDR2 YENEEA. With V trimmed by 4 bases and J by 4 bases, 1 base remained unmatched. The CDR3 is CASSSGQGYEQYF. Written as DNA, the CDR3 is TGTGCCAGCAGCTCGGGACAGGGGTACGAGCAGTACTTC.

The V call is TRBV7-2, the J call TRBJ2-2, with 9 bases lining up with TRBD2. Germline loops: CDR1 SGHTA, CDR2 FQGNSA. The length of the CDR3 is 16 residues. Trimming removed 0 bases from V and 5 bases from J; junction bases left unmatched: 4. As DNA, the CDR3 is TGTGCCAGCAGCTTAGCTTCTAGCGGGGTAACCGGGGAGCTGTTTTTT. Protein: CASSLASSGVTGELFF.

The V and J genes are TRBV7-3 and TRBJ2-3, with D tentatively TRBD2 (6 bases). Germline loops: CDR1 SGHTA, CDR2 FQGTGA. The CDR3 runs to 16 residues. Trimming left V 3 bases short and J 0 bases short, with 13 bases between. In nucleotides, the CDR3 is TGTGCCAGCAGCTTCTTGGCGGGGTCAAGCACAGATACGCAGTATTTT. It specifies CASSFLAGSSTDTQYF.

The chain links TRBV5-1 to TRBJ1-2; D is unclear. This CDR3 region has 14 residues. The V gene's germline CDR1 is SGHRS and CDR2 YFSETQ. Trimming took 0 bases from V and 4 from J, leaving 10 bases between them. The CDR3 bases are TGCGCCAGCAGCTTGGCCTGGGATTCCTATGGCTACACCTTC. Its translation is CASSLAWDSYGYTF.

DNA of the CDR3: TGTGCCAGCAGCTTCCGGTTTGGGGCCGGCGGGGATGAGCAGTACTTC. Its translation: CASSFRFGAGGDEQYF. The chain has TRBV7-9 and TRBJ2-7; D possibly corresponds to TRBD2 (6 bases). Deletions cut 3 bases from V and 7 bases from J, with 22 bases between. CDR1 and CDR2 (germline): SEHNR, FQNEAQ (reference sequence). The CDR3 has 16 amino acids. Based on the CDR3 plus reference TRBV7-9 and TRBJ2-7, the full variable domain is DTGVSQNPRHKITKRGQNVTFRCDPISEHNRLYWYRQTLGQGPEFLTYFQNEAQLEKSRLLSDRFSAERPKGSFSTLEIQRTEQGDSAMYLCASSFRFGAGGDEQYFGPGTRLTVT.

The V gene is TRBV9, the J gene TRBJ2-3, with D hard to call. The germline V gene encodes CDR1 SGDLS and CDR2 YYNGEE. The CDR3 is 13 residues long. Trimming cost V 0 bases and J 3 bases, with 5 bases left between them. CDR3 region: CASSVASTDTQYF. CDR3 in DNA: TGTGCCAGCAGCGTAGCCTCGACAGATACGCAGTATTTT.